The next 10 T cell receptor beta chains were all read from a single sample in a study of T-cell reconstitution after alpha-beta-depleted transplantation in children. The library targeted TCRbeta and was prepared with unique molecular identifiers. MiXCR, applied by TCRdb to the PCR reads, yields one record per CDR3 protein. The sample shows 350,000 to 500,000 distinct CDR3 sequences, 43% of them seen only once. This specimen consisted of PBMCs, obtained before TCRalphabeta/CD19-depleted stem cell transplant. The receptors originated from a girl aged 2 to 9 with aplastic anemia, due to receive a stem cell transplant.

J is TRBJ1-2 and V is TRBV20-1; D not resolved. The germline CDR1 and CDR2 sequences are DFQATT and SNEGSKA (reference sequence). CDR3 length: 13 residues. Trimming took off 3 bases at V and 0 bases at J, with 8 bases between the two ends. CDR3 bases: TGCAGTGCTAGCAATTTATCTAACTATGGCTACACCTTC. It specifies CSASNLSNYGYTF.

The V and J genes are TRBV15 and TRBJ2-3, with 7 bases lining up with TRBD2. CDR1 LNHNV and CDR2 YYDKDF come from the germline V gene (reference sequence). The CDR3 runs 16 residues. With 2 bases clipped from V and 5 bases from J, the junction kept 10 bases outside the gene matches. The DNA of the CDR3 is TGTGCCACCAGCAGACGAGGGAGGGTTGCACAAGATACGCAGTATTTT. Encoded protein: CATSRRGRVAQDTQYF.

This clonotype was counted ten times or more. This chain joins TRBV7-9 and TRBJ2-2; D unclear. The CDR3 spans 16 residues. Germline CDR1 SEHNR, CDR2 FQNEAQ (reference sequence). V dropped 7 bases and J dropped 1 base, with 16 bases sitting between them. CDR3 bases: TGTGCCAGCATCGCGATGACCAGGAAGAACACCGGGGAGCTGTTTTTT. Its translation: CASIAMTRKNTGELFF.

This clonotype was recorded at least ten times. The chain carries TRBV7-2 and TRBJ1-6, with TRBD1 as a possible D gene (6 bases). Trimming stripped 5 bases from V and 9 bases from J, with 14 bases between. Germline assignment: CDR1 SGHTA and CDR2 FQGNSA. There are 14 residues in the CDR3. This CDR3 reads CASSPGPRGSPLHF. Written as DNA, the CDR3 is TGTGCCAGCAGCCCCGGGCCCAGGGGTTCACCCCTCCACTTT.

This chain connects TRBV20-1 to TRBJ2-5; D not certain. Germline lookup yields CDR1 DFQATT and CDR2 SNEGSKA (reference sequence). Trimming pared 0 bases from V and 0 bases from J, leaving 11 bases between. This CDR3 has 15 residues. For the CDR3, the DNA is TGCAGTGCTAGAGATCGGGTCGGATACCAAGAGACCCAGTACTTC. Encoded protein: CSARDRVGYQETQYF.

The chain carries TRBV20-1 and TRBJ2-2, with 12 bases aligning to TRBD2. With 3 bases clipped from V and 0 bases from J, the junction kept 2 bases outside the gene matches. Germline values: CDR1 DFQATT, CDR2 SNEGSKA (reference sequence). The CDR3 is 16 residues long. The CDR3: CSARWTSGANTGELFF. CDR3 bases: TGCAGTGCTAGGTGGACTAGCGGGGCGAACACCGGGGAGCTGTTTTTT.

The sample holds many counts of this clonotype. V is TRBV28 and J is TRBJ2-7; 10 bases map to TRBD2. There are 15 residues in the CDR3. V lost 6 bases, J lost 7 bases, and 12 bases stayed unmatched. Germline-derived CDR1 and CDR2 are MDHEN and SYDVKM. The CDR3 sequence is CASRPTSGLQGEQYF. The CDR3 region has the DNA TGTGCCAGCAGACCGACTAGCGGGCTACAGGGGGAGCAGTACTTC. Variable domain in full (rest from reference TRBV28 and TRBJ2-7): DVKVTQSSRYLVKRTGEKVFLECVQDMDHENMFWYRQDPGLGLRLIYFSYDVKMKEKGDIPEGYSVSREKKERFSLILESASTNQTSMYLCASRPTSGLQGEQYFGPGTRLTVT.

J is TRBJ2-1 and V is TRBV18; TRBD2 aligns across 8 bases. CDR3 length: 15 residues. CDR1 and CDR2 from the germline V gene are KGHSH and LQKENI. The V and J ends lost 2 bases and 4 bases, in that order; junction bases with no gene match: 4. The CDR3: CASSPAGRGYNEQFF. The DNA of the CDR3 is TGTGCCAGCTCACCAGCCGGGAGGGGATACAATGAGCAGTTCTTC. The variable domain in full, completed from reference TRBV18 and TRBJ2-1, reads NAGVMQNPRHLVRRRGQEARLRCSPMKGHSHVYWYRQLPEEGLKFMVYLQKENIIDESGMPKERFSAEFPKEGPSILRIQQVVRGDSAAYFCASSPAGRGYNEQFFGPGTRLTVL.

The rearrangement links TRBV12-3 or TRBV12-4 to TRBJ1-1, with 9 bases that match TRBD1. V dropped 5 bases and J dropped 4; count of bases not matched to a gene: 8. This CDR3 has 15 amino acids. The CDR3 region is CASSESGTGSTEAFF. DNA of the CDR3: TGTGCCAGCAGTGAGTCCGGGACAGGGAGCACTGAAGCTTTCTTT.

This chain links TRBV20-1 with TRBJ2-1; TRBD2 matches at 7 bases. CDR1 is DFQATT and CDR2 is SNEGSKA in the germline V gene (reference sequence). The CDR3 has 15 amino acids. Unmatched junction bases numbered 10, after V lost 3 bases and J lost 5 bases. This CDR3 is CSASLAGSDHNEQFF. Written as DNA, the CDR3 is TGCAGTGCTAGTTTAGCGGGTTCTGACCACAATGAGCAGTTCTTC.